This T cell receptor (beta chain) was profiled in a study of cytomegalovirus exposure and HLA in healthy donors. Unmatched junction bases numbered 4, after V lost 6 bases and J lost 3 bases. Germline lookup yields CDR1 MDHEN and CDR2 SYDVKM. This CDR3 region has 14 residues. The PCR made use of 60 Vbeta and 13 Jbeta primers. The method was immunoSEQ multiplex PCR; TCRdb's version includes in-frame clones alone and lacks a portion of them. Here the sample spans 150,000 to 200,000 clones, 82% being singletons. The rearrangement joins TRBV28 to TRBJ2-5, with 10 bases aligning to TRBD2. The source of this sequence is a boy aged 2-9 years in good health and CMV-seronegative. The sample comprised PBMCs. CDR3 region: CASRQAGGEETQYF. CDR3 in DNA: TGTGCCAGCAGACAAGCGGGGGGGGAAGAGACCCAGTACTTC.